The following is a T cell receptor (beta chain) sequence with its context. The data originate from a study of blood T cell repertoires in COVID-19. TCRdb keeps only in-frame clones here, not all; method: immunoSEQ multiplex PCR. The table includes about 500,000 clones, around 90% detected once. There are 18 residues in the CDR3. The V and J ends lost 4 bases and 7 bases, in that order; junction bases with no gene match: 17. CDR1 and CDR2 from the germline V gene are SGHRS and YFSETQ. The rearrangement joins TRBV5-1 to TRBJ1-1; TRBD1 agrees at 12 bases. The TCR comes from a woman younger than 30 who had recovered from COVID-19. The specimen sequenced was PBMCs or T cells enriched from blood (not recorded which). CDR3 sequence: CASSPGDRGRRGLVEAFF. CDR3 in DNA: TGCGCCAGCAGCCCGGGGGACAGGGGGCGCAGAGGGTTAGTTGAAGCTTTCTTT.